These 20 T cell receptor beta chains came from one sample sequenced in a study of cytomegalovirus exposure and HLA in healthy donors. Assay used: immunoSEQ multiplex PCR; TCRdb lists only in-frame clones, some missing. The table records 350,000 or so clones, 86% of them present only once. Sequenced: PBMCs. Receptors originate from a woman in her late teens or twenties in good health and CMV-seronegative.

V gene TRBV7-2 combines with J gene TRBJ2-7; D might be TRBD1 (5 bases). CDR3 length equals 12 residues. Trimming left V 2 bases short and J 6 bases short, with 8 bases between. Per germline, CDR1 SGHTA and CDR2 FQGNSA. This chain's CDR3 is CASSLRTPEQYF. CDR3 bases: TGTGCCAGCAGCTTAAGGACACCCGAGCAGTACTTC.

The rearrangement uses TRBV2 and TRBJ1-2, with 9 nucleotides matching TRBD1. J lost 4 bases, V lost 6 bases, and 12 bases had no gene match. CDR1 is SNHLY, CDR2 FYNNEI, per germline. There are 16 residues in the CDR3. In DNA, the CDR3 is TGTGCCAGCAGGGGACAGGGTCCCAGTCTAGTCTATGGCTACACCTTC. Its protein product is CASRGQGPSLVYGYTF.

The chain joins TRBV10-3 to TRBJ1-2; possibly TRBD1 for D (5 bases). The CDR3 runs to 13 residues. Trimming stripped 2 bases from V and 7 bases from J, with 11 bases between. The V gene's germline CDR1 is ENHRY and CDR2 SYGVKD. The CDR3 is CAISEGTGSGYTF. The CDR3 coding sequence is TGTGCCATCAGTGAGGGGACTGGGAGTGGCTACACCTTC.

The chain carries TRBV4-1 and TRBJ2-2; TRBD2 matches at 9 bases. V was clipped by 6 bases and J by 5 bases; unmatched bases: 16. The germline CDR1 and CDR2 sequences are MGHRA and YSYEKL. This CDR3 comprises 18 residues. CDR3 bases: TGCGCCAGCAGACCTGGAGGAATAGCGGGAGTTCGAACCGGGGAGCTGTTTTTT. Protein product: CASRPGGIAGVRTGELFF.

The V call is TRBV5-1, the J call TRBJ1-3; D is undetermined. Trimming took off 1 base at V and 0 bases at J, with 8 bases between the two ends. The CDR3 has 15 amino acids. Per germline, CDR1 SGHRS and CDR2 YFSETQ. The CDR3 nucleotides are TGCGCCAGCAGCTTGAGCGGGCTCTCTGGAAACACCATATATTTT. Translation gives CASSLSGLSGNTIYF.

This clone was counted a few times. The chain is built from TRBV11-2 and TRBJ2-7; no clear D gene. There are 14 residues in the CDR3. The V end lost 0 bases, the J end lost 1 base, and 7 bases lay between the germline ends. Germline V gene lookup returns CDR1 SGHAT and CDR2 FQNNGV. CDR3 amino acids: CASSLEAGSYEQYF. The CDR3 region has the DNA TGTGCCAGCAGCTTAGAGGCAGGATCCTACGAGCAGTACTTC.

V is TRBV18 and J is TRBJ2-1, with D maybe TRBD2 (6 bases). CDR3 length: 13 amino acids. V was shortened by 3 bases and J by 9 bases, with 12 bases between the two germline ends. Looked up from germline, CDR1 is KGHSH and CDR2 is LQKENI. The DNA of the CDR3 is TGTGCCAGCTCACCGCCACAGGAGGGTGAGCAGTTCTTC. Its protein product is CASSPPQEGEQFF.

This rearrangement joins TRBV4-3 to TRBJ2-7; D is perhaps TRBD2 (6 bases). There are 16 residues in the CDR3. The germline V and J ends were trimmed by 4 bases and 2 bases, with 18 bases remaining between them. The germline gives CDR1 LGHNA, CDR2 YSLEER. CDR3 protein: CASSPGLGRGPYEQYF. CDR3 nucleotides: TGCGCCAGCAGCCCAGGGTTGGGGCGGGGCCCCTACGAGCAGTACTTC.

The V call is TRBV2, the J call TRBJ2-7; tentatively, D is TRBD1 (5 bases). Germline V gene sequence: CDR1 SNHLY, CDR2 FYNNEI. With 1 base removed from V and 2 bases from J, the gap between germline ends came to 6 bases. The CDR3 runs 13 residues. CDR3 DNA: TGTGCCAGCAGTGAAGTGACAGCCTACGAGCAGTACTTC. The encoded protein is CASSEVTAYEQYF.

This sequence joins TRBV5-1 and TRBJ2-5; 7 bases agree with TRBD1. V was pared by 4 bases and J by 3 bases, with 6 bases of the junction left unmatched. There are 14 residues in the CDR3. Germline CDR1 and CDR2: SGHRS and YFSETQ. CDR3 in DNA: TGCGCCAGCAGCCGAGGGGGCGTCGAAGAGACCCAGTACTTC. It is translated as CASSRGGVEETQYF.

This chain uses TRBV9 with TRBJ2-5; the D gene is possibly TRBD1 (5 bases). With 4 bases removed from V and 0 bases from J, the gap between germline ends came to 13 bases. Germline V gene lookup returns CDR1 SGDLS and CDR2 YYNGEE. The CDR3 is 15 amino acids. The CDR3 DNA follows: TGTGCCAGCAGCTTAAGTCCAGGGAACCAAGAGACCCAGTACTTC. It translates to CASSLSPGNQETQYF.

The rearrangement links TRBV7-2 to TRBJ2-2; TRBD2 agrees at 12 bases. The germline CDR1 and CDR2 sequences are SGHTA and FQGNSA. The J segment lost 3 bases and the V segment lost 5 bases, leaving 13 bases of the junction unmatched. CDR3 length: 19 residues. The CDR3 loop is CASSPRGLAGGGDTGELFF. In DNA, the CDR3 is TGTGCCAGCAGCCCTAGAGGGCTAGCGGGAGGGGGCGACACCGGGGAGCTGTTTTTT.

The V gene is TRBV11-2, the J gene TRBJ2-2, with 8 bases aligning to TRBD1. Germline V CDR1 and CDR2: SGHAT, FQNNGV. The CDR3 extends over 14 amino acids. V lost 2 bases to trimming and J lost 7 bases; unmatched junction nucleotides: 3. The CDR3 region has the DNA TGTGCCAGCAGCTTACAGGGGGCTGGCGGGGAGCTGTTTTTT. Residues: CASSLQGAGGELFF.

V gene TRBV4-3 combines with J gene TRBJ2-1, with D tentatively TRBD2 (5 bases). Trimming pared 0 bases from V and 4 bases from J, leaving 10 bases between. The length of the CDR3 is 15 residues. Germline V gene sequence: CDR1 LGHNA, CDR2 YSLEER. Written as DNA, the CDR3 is TGCGCCAGCAGCCAAGAGCCGCGGGTTTACAATGAGCAGTTCTTC. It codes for CASSQEPRVYNEQFF.

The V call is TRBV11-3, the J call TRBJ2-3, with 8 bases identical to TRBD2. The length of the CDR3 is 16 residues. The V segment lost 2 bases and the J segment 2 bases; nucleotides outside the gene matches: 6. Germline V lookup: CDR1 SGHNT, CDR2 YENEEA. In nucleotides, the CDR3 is TGTGCCAGCAGCTTAAACGGGCGGGAGGTCACAGATACGCAGTATTTT. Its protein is CASSLNGREVTDTQYF. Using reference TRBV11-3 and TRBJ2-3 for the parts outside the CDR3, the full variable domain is EAGVVQSPRYKIIEKKQPVAFWCNPISGHNTLYWYLQNLGQGPELLIRYENEEAVDDSQLPKDRFSAERLKGVDSTLKIQPAELGDSAVYLCASSLNGREVTDTQYFGPGTRLTVL.

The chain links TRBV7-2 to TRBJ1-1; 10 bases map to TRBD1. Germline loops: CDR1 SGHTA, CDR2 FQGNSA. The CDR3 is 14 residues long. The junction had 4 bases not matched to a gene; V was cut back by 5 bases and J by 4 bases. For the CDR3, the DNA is TGTGCCAGCAGCAAGGACAGGGGGTTCACTGAAGCTTTCTTT. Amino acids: CASSKDRGFTEAFF. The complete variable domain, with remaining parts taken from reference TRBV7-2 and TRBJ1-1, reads GAGVSQSPSNKVTEKGKDVELRCDPISGHTALYWYRQSLGQGLEFLIYFQGNSAPDKSGLPSDRFSAERTGGSVSTLTIQRTQQEDSAVYLCASSKDRGFTEAFFGQGTRLTVV.

The CDR3 reads CASSEARRGWAFF. The CDR3 nucleotides read TGTGCCAGCAGTGAAGCAAGGCGAGGGTGGGCTTTCTTT. The chain recombines TRBV2 with TRBJ1-1, with unresolved D. Looked up from germline, CDR1 is SNHLY and CDR2 is FYNNEI. V gave up 0 bases and J gave up 11 bases, with 13 bases separating them. The CDR3 runs 13 residues.

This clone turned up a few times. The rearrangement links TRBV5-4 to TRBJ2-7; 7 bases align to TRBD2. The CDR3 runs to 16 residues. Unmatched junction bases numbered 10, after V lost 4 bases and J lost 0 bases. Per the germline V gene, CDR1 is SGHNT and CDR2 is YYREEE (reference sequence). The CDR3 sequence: CASSQGGAASSYEQYF. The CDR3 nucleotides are TGTGCCAGCAGCCAGGGAGGGGCAGCTAGCTCCTACGAGCAGTACTTC.

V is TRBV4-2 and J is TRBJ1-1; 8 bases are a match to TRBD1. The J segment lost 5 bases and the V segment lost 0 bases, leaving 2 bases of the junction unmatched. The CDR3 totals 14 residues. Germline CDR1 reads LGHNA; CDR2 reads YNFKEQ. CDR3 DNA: TGTGCCAGCAGCCAAGAACAGGGGGTGACTGAAGCTTTCTTT. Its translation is CASSQEQGVTEAFF.

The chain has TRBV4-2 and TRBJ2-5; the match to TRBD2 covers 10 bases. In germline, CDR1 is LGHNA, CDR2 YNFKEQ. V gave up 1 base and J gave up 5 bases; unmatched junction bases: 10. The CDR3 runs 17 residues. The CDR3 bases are TGTGCCAGCAGCCAAGCCCCATCAGCGGGAGGGGGTGAGACCCAGTACTTC. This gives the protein CASSQAPSAGGGETQYF.